This T cell receptor beta chain was sequenced during a study of OX40 agonist ivuxolimab in advanced cancers. Across the whole study: Earlier anti-PD-1, anti-PD-L1 or anti-CTLA-4 therapy was permitted; around 40% had received some. Study-level points and caveats: It was not determined which antigens were specifically recognized by the peripheral T cells that had undergone clonal expansion.

Clones were sequenced by immunoSEQ multiplex PCR, and TCRdb holds only the in-frame ones, with some missing. The table includes tens of thousands of clones, about nine tenths detected once. Regarding this clone: Its antigen is unidentified.

Baseline, cycle 4 day 1, and cycle 7 day 1 were the blood sampling points. CDR1 is GTSNPN, CDR2 SVGIG, per germline (reference sequence). This CDR3 spans 17 amino acids. V shed 4 bases, J shed 2 bases, and the junction held 15 bases outside the gene matches. Here the sequenced sample was CD4+ or CD8+ T cells sorted from blood, taken in a trial of the OX40 agonist ivuxolimab. The chain uses TRBV30 and TRBJ2-3; the match to TRBD2 covers 7 bases. The clonotype originates from an adult with an advanced solid tumor such as melanoma, head and neck, liver or kidney cancer. The CDR3 nucleotides read TGTGCCTGGACTCCATCGTGGGCTAGCGGTAACACAGATACGCAGTATTTT. Its protein is CAWTPSWASGNTDTQYF.